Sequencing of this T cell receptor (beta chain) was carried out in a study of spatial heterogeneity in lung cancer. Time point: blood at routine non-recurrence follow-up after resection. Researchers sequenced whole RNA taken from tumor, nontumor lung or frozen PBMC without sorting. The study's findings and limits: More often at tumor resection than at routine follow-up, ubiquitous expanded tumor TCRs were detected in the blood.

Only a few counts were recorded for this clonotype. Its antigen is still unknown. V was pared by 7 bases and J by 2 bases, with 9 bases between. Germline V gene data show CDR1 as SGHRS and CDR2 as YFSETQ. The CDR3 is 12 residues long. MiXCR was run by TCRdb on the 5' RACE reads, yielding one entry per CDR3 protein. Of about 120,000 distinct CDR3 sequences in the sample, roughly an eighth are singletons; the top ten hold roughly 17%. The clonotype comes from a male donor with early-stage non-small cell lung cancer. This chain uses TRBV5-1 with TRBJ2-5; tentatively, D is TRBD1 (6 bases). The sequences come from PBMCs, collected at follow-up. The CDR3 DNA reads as TGCGCCAGCGGACAGATGCAAGAGACCCAGTACTTC. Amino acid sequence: CASGQMQETQYF.